These 5 T cell receptor beta chains came from one sample sequenced in a study of T cell repertoires in cytomegalovirus infection. Using its own MiXCR run on the reads, TCRdb lists one record per CDR3 protein. Seen here are some 300,000 distinct CDR3 sequences, approximately 8.9% observed once, and the top ten hold over 2.5%. The sequencing sample was made of PBMCs. The receptors derive from a human donor in good health (CMV status not recorded). Some clones in this sample may be carry-over from other donors' samples.

The chain employs TRBV6-5 and TRBJ2-3, with 12 bases matching TRBD2. The CDR3 loop spans 15 amino acids. V shed 6 bases and J 8 bases; nucleotides not matched to a gene: 9. Germline lookup yields CDR1 MNHEY and CDR2 SVGAGI. The CDR3 is CASRASGGAPATQYF. DNA for the CDR3: TGTGCCAGCAGGGCTAGCGGGGGGGCCCCAGCTACGCAGTATTTT.

In its sample, this clonotype was seen many times. V usage is TRBV7-9 and J usage is TRBJ2-2; no clear D. Germline V lookup: CDR1 SEHNR, CDR2 FQNEAQ (reference sequence). The CDR3 is made up of 15 amino acids. With 4 bases removed from V and 5 bases from J, the gap between germline ends came to 14 bases. CDR3 sequence: CASSSLRRPTGELFF. The CDR3 DNA reads TGTGCCAGCAGCTCTCTTCGGCGGCCGACCGGGGAGCTGTTTTTT. The full variable domain, rest sourced from reference TRBV7-9 and TRBJ2-2, is DTGVSQNPRHKITKRGQNVTFRCDPISEHNRLYWYRQTLGQGPEFLTYFQNEAQLEKSRLLSDRFSAERPKGSFSTLEIQRTEQGDSAMYLCASSSLRRPTGELFFGEGSRLTVL.

This clonotype appeared many times. The V call is TRBV29-1, the J call TRBJ1-2, with no clear D. The CDR3 spans 12 residues. Germline assignment: CDR1 SQVTM and CDR2 ANQGSEA. The V end was cut by 5 bases, the J end by 5 bases, with 12 bases between. This chain's CDR3 is CSVKGSLYGYTF. Written as DNA, the CDR3 is TGCAGCGTTAAGGGATCTCTATATGGCTACACCTTC.

At least ten counts were recorded for this clonotype. The chain joins TRBV4-2 to TRBJ1-1, with TRBD1 matching over 8 bases. The CDR3 has 17 residues. Trimming removed 3 bases from V and 5 bases from J; junction bases left unmatched: 14. Germline V gene sequence: CDR1 LGHNA, CDR2 YNFKEQ. The chain's CDR3 is CASSHSVVGQGGTEAFF. The CDR3 DNA reads as TGTGCCAGCAGCCACTCCGTTGTCGGACAGGGAGGGACTGAAGCTTTCTTT.

This clonotype was detected ten times or more. This chain uses TRBV7-9 with TRBJ1-6, with 11 nucleotides matching TRBD1. The CDR3 has 16 amino acids. CDR1 SEHNR and CDR2 FQNEAQ come from the germline V gene (reference sequence). Trimming cost V 3 bases and J 7 bases; bases outside gene matches: 5. Here the CDR3 DNA reads TGTGCCAGCAGCTTCGGGGACAGGGGGGAGAATTCACCCCTCCACTTT. This sequence encodes CASSFGDRGENSPLHF. The variable domain in full, with the rest retrieved from reference TRBV7-9 and TRBJ1-6, is DTGVSQNPRHKITKRGQNVTFRCDPISEHNRLYWYRQTLGQGPEFLTYFQNEAQLEKSRLLSDRFSAERPKGSFSTLEIQRTEQGDSAMYLCASSFGDRGENSPLHFGNGTRLTVT.